Shown below are 4 T cell receptor beta chains from a single sample sequenced in a study of beta chain features in type 1 diabetes. Investigators reverse transcribed all isolated RNA, so they sequenced expressed TCRB transcripts. Produced via immunoSEQ multiplex PCR; TCRdb's table is partial and in-frame only. The sample has a few hundred thousand clones, roughly 12% seen once; the top ten hold about 0.016%. Study-wide results and limits: When Type 1 diabetes patients were examined, their TCRB CDR3s proved moderately but significantly shorter in all four CD4+ subsets.

No antigen has been assigned to these receptors. Source material: naive CD4+ T cells from blood. All receptors derive from a woman younger than 35 with type 1 diabetes.

The V gene is TRBV7-2, the J gene TRBJ1-5, with D tentatively TRBD1 (5 bases). This CDR3 is 16 amino acids long. Per germline, CDR1 SGHTA and CDR2 FQGNSA. V lost 2 bases and J lost 3, with 14 bases in between. DNA of the CDR3: TGTGCCAGCAGCTTAAGATCATCGGGGGTCAATCAGCCCCAGCATTTT. Its translation is CASSLRSSGVNQPQHF.

This chain connects TRBV5-1 to TRBJ1-1, with D maybe TRBD1 (6 bases). CDR3 length: 14 amino acids. Trimming took off 2 bases at V and 3 bases at J, with 11 bases between the two ends. Germline loops: CDR1 SGHRS, CDR2 YFSETQ. For the CDR3, the DNA is TGCGCCAGCAGCTTACAGGGTCCGGACACTGAAGCTTTCTTT. Translated, it gives CASSLQGPDTEAFF.

The chain has TRBV30 and TRBJ2-3; possible D gene TRBD2, 6 bases. The CDR3 sequence is 14 residues long. V lost 0 bases and J 6 bases, leaving 13 bases between the germline ends. Germline CDR1 and CDR2: GTSNPN and SVGIG (reference sequence). The CDR3 DNA reads TGTGCCTGGAGTGTAGCGGGCTGGAGGGATACGCAGTATTTT. Protein: CAWSVAGWRDTQYF.

This chain's CDR3 is CASRSGTVIYEQYF. CDR3 bases: TGTGCCAGCAGATCCGGGACAGTGATCTACGAGCAGTACTTC. This sequence joins TRBV2 and TRBJ2-7, with 7 bases aligning to TRBD1. The germline gives CDR1 SNHLY, CDR2 FYNNEI. The V and J ends lost 6 bases and 3 bases, in that order; junction bases with no gene match: 8. The CDR3 is 14 residues long.